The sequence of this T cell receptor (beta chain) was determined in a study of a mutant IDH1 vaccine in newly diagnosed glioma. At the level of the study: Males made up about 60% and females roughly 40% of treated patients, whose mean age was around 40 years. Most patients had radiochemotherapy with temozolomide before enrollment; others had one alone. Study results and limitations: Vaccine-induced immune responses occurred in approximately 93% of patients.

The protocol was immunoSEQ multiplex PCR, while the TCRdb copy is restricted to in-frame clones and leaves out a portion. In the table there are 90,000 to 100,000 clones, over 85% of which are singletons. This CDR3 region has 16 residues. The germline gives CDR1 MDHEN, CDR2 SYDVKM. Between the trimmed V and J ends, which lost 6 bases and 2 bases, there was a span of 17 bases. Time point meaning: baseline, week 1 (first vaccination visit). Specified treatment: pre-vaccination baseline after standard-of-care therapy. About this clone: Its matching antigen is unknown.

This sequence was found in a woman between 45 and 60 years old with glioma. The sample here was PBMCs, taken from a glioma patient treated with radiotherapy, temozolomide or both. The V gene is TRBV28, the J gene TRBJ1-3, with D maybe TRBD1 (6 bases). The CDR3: CASSPPGQLTGNTIYF. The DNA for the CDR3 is TGTGCCAGCAGCCCTCCTGGACAGCTCACTGGAAACACCATATATTTT.